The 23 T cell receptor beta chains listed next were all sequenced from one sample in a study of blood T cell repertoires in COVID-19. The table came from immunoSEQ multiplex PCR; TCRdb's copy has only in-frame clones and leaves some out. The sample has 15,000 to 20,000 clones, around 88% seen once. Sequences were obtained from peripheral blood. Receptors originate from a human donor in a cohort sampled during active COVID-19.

As DNA, the CDR3 is TGTGCCAGCAGATCTCCAGGGTCTTACACCGGGGAGCTGTTTTTT. It yields the protein CASRSPGSYTGELFF. The genes are TRBV6-5 and TRBJ2-2, with D maybe TRBD1 (5 bases). The CDR3 loop spans 15 amino acids. The ends were cut back, 6 bases at V and 3 bases at J, with 14 bases in the middle. From germline, CDR1 is MNHEY and CDR2 SVGAGI.

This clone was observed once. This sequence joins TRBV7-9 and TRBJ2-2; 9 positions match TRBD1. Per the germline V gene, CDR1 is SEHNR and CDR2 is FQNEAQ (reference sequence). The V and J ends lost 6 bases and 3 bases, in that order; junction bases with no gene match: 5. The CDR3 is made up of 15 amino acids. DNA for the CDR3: TGTGCCAGCAGTGCACAGGGGGCGGACACCGGGGAGCTGTTTTTT. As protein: CASSAQGADTGELFF.

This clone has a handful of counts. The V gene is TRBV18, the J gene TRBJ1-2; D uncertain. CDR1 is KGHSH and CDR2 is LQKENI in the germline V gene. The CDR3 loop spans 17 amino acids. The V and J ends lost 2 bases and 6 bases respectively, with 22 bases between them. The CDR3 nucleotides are TGTGCCAGCTCACCAGCATACAAGGGATCACGGGGAGATGGCTACACCTTC. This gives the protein CASSPAYKGSRGDGYTF.

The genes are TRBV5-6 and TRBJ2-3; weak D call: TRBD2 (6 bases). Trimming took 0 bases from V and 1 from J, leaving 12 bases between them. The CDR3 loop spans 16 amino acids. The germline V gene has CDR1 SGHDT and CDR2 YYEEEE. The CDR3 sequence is CASSLVPGVGTDTQYF. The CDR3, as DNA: TGTGCCAGCAGCTTGGTCCCGGGAGTTGGCACAGATACGCAGTATTTT.

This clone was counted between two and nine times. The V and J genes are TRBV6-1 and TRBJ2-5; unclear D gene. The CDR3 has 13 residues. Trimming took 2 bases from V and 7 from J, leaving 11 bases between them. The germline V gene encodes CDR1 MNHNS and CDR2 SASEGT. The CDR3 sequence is CASSERVVGTQYF. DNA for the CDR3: TGTGCCAGCAGTGAAAGAGTCGTTGGGACCCAGTACTTC.

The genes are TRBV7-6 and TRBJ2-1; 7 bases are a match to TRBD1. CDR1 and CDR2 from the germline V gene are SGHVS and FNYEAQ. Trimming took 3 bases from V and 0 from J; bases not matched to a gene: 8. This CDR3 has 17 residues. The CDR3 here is CASSLNPTGSSYNEQFF. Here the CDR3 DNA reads TGTGCCAGCAGCTTGAACCCGACAGGGAGCTCCTACAATGAGCAGTTCTTC.

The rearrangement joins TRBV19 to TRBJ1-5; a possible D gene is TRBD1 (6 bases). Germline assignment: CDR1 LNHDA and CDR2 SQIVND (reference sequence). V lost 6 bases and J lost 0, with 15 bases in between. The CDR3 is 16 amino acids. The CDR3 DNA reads TGTGCCAGTAGCCCAGTGGGGGCGTTTAGCAATCAGCCCCAGCATTTT. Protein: CASSPVGAFSNQPQHF.

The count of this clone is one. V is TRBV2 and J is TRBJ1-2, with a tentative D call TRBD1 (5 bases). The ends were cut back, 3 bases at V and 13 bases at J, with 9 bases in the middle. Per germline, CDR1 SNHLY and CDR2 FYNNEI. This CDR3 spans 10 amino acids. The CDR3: CASSEGRFTF. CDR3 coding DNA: TGTGCCAGCAGTGAGGGGCGATTCACCTTC.

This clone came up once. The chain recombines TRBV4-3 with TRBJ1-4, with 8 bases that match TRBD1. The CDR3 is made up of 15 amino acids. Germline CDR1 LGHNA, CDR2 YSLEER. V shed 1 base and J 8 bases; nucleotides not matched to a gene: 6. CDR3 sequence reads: CASSQAWTGREKLFF. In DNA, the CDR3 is TGCGCCAGCAGCCAAGCTTGGACAGGGAGGGAAAAACTGTTTTTT.

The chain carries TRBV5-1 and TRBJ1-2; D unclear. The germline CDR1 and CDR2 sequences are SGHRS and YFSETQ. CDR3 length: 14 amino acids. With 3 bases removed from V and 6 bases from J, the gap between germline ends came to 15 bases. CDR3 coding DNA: TGCGCCAGCAGCTCGGATGGAGGGCTTCATGGCTACACCTTC. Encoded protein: CASSSDGGLHGYTF.

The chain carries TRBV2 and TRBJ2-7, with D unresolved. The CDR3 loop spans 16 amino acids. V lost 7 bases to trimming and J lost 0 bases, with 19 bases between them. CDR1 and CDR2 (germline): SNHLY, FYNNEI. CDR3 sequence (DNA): TGTGCCAGCACTCCCTTTATAGATCGTGACTCCTACGAGCAGTACTTC. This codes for CASTPFIDRDSYEQYF. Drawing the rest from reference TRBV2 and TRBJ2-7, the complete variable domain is EPEVTQTPSHQVTQMGQEVILRCVPISNHLYFYWYRQILGQKVEFLVSFYNNEISEKSEIFDDQFSVERPDGSNFTLKIRSTKLEDSAMYFCASTPFIDRDSYEQYFGPGTRLTVT.

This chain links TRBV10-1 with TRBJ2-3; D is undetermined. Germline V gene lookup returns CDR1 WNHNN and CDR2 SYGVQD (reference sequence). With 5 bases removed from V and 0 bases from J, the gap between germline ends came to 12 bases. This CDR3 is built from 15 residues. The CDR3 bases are TGCGCCAGCAGTCCTAGTCCCGCTAGCACAGATACGCAGTATTTT. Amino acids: CASSPSPASTDTQYF.

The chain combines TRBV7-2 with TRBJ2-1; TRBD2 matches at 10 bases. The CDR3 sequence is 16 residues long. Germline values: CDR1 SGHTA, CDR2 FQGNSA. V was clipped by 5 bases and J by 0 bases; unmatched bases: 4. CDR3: CASSPVAGGSYNEQFF. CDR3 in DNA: TGTGCCAGCAGCCCTGTAGCGGGAGGCTCCTACAATGAGCAGTTCTTC.

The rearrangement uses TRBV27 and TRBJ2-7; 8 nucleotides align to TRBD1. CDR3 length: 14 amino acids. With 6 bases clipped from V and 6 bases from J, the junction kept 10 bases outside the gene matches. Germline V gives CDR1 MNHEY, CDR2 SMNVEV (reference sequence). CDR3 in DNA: TGTGCCAGCAGCATAGGCCCTACAGGGGGCGAGCAGTACTTC. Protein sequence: CASSIGPTGGEQYF.

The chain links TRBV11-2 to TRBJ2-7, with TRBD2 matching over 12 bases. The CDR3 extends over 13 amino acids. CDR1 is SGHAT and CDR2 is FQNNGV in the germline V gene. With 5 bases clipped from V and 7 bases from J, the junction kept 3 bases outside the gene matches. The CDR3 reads CASSPLAGGEQYF. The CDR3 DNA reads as TGTGCCAGCAGCCCACTAGCGGGGGGAGAGCAGTACTTC.

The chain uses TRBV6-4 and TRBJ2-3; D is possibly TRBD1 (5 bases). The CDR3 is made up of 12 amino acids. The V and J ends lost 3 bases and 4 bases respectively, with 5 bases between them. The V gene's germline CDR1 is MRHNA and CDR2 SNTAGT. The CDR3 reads CASSEGADTQYF. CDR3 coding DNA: TGTGCCAGCAGTGAAGGGGCAGATACGCAGTATTTT.

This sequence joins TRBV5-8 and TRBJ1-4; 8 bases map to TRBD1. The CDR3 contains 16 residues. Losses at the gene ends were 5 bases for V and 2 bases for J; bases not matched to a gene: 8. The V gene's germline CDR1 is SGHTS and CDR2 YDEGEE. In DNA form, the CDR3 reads TGTGCCAGCAGTCCCGGGACAGGTCACACTAATGAAAAACTGTTTTTT. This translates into CASSPGTGHTNEKLFF.

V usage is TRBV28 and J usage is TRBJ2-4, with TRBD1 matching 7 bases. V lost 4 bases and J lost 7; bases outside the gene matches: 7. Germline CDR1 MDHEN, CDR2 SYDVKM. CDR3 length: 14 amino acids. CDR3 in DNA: TGTGCCAGCAGTTCGACAGGGATGGGGAACATTCAGTACTTC. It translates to CASSSTGMGNIQYF.

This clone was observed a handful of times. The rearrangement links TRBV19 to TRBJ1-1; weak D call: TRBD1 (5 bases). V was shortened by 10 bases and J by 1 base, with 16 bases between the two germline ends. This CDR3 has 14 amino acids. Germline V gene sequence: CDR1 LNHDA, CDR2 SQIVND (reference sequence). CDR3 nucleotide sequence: TGTGCCACCTCCTTGGGCGGGGGGAACACTGAAGCTTTCTTT. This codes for CATSLGGGNTEAFF. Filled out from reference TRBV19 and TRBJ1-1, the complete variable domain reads DGGITQSPKYLFRKEGQNVTLSCEQNLNHDAMYWYRQDPGQGLRLIYYSQIVNDFQKGDIAEGYSVSREKKESFPLTVTSAQKNPTAFYLCATSLGGGNTEAFFGQGTRLTVV.

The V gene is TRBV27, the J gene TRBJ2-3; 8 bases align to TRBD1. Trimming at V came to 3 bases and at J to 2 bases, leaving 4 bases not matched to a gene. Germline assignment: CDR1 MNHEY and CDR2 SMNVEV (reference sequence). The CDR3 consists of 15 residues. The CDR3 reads CASSFRDRTTDTQYF. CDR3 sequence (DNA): TGTGCCAGCAGTTTTCGGGACAGGACCACAGATACGCAGTATTTT.

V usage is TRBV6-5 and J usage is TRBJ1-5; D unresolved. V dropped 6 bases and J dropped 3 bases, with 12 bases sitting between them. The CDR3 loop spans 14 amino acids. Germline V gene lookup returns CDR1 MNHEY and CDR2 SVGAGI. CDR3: CASRPGWSNQPQHF. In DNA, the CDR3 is TGTGCCAGCAGACCCGGGTGGTCCAATCAGCCCCAGCATTTT.

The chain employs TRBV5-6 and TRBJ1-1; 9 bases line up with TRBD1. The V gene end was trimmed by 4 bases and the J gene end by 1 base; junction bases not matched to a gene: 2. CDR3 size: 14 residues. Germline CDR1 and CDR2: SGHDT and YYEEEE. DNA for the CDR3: TGTGCCAGCAGCCTGACAGGGGGGAACACTGAAGCTTTCTTT. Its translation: CASSLTGGNTEAFF.

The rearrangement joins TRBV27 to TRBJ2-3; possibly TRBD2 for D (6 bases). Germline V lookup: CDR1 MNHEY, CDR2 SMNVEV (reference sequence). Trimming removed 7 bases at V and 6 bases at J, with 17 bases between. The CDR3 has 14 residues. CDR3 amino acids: CASTGLQLGDTQYF. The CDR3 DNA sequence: TGTGCCAGCACGGGACTCCAATTAGGTGATACGCAGTATTTT.